The rows below give T cell receptor beta chains drawn from one sample of a study of shared clonotypes between healthy human individuals. Measured with immunoSEQ multiplex PCR; TCRdb has only the in-frame clones, and not every one. The sample lists 2 million to 2.5 million clones; about nine tenths were seen once. Sequences were obtained from naive CD4+ T cells from PBMCs. The receptors come from a man aged 18 to 30 in good health. Some clones in this sample may be carry-over from other donors' samples. Each CDR3 is given with its conserved first and last residue. The D gene is left open where the match is weak. Clone size is given for some rows only: seen once, a few or many times, or a class if the clone is expanded.

d_gene	v_gene	abundance	j_gene	CDR3aa	CDR3nt
.	TRBV7-9	.	TRBJ1-4	CASSPSFGSSNEKLFF	TGTGCCAGCAGCCCGAGTTTCGGGTCATCTAATGAAAAACTGTTTTTT
.	TRBV7-9	.	TRBJ1-3	CASSQPGQPGNTIYF	TGTGCCAGCAGCCAACCGGGGCAGCCTGGAAACACCATATATTTT
.	TRBV7-8	once	TRBJ2-4	CASSGGGTPKNIQYF	TGTGCCAGCAGCGGCGGAGGAACCCCCAAAAACATTCAGTACTTC
TRBD2	TRBV4-1	once	TRBJ2-5	CASSQAGGSKTQYF	TGCGCCAGCAGCCAAGCGGGAGGGAGTAAGACCCAGTACTTC
.	TRBV7-8	.	TRBJ2-1	CASSLTRNEQFF	TGTGCCAGCAGCTTGACGAGGAATGAGCAGTTCTTC
.	TRBV5-1	.	TRBJ2-5	CASSSGQVEETQYF	TGCGCCAGCAGCTCAGGACAAGTGGAAGAGACCCAGTACTTC
.	TRBV19	.	TRBJ2-6	CASSMRAGGSGANVLTF	TGTGCCAGTAGTATGAGGGCAGGGGGGTCTGGGGCCAACGTCCTGACTTTC
TRBD1	TRBV11-2	.	TRBJ2-5	CASSLQGADPGKTQYF	TGTGCCAGCAGCCTACAGGGGGCGGACCCCGGGAAGACCCAGTACTTC
.	TRBV2	.	TRBJ1-5	CASSPQGYSNQPQHF	TGTGCCAGCAGTCCACAGGGATATAGCAATCAGCCCCAGCATTTT
.	TRBV5-1	.	TRBJ1-5	CASSFIPGFYQPQHF	TGCGCCAGCAGCTTTATACCGGGTTTCTATCAGCCCCAGCATTTT
TRBD2	TRBV2	.	TRBJ2-7	CACRPTSNTYEQYF	TGTGCCTGCCGTCCGACTAGCAACACCTACGAGCAGTACTTC
.	TRBV29-1	.	TRBJ2-3	CSVGGGFTDTQYF	TGCAGCGTTGGGGGGGGCTTTACAGATACGCAGTATTTT
.	TRBV10-3	.	TRBJ2-1	CAISVQYNEQFF	TGTGCCATCAGTGTACAGTACAATGAGCAGTTCTTC
TRBD1	TRBV7-6	few	TRBJ1-1	CASSAGFRQGSTEAFF	TGTGCCAGCAGCGCTGGATTTCGACAGGGGAGCACTGAAGCTTTCTTT
.	TRBV5-1	.	TRBJ1-2	CASSLADRPYGYTF	TGCGCCAGCAGCCTCGCCGACAGGCCTTATGGCTACACCTTC
TRBD1	TRBV28	.	TRBJ2-3	CASSLTGTGRDTQYF	TGTGCCAGCAGTTTAACCGGGACAGGGCGAGATACGCAGTATTTT
TRBD1	TRBV4-1	.	TRBJ2-4	CASSQPGQNLAKNIQYF	TGCGCCAGCAGCCAGCCGGGACAGAACCTAGCCAAAAACATTCAGTACTTC
.	TRBV6-6	.	TRBJ1-1	CASSYQGSTEAFF	TGTGCCAGCAGTTACCAGGGATCCACTGAAGCTTTCTTT